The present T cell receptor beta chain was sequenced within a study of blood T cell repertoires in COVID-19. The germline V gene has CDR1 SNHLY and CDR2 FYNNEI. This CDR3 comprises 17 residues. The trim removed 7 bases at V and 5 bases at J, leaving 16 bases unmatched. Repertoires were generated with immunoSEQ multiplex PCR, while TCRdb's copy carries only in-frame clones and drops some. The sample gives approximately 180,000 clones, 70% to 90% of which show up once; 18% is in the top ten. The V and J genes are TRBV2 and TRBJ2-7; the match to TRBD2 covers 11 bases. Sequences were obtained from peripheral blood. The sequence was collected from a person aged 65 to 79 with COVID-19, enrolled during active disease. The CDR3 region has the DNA TGTGCCAGCAACCACCGCCAGACTAGCGGGAATGCCAACGAGCAGTACTTC. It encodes CASNHRQTSGNANEQYF.